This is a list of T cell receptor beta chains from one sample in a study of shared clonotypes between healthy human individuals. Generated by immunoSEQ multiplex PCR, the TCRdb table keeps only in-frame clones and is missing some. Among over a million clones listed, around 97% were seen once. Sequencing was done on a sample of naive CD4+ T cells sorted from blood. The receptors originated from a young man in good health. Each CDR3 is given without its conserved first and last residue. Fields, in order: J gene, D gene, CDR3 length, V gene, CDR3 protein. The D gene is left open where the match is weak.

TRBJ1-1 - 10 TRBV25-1 ASSEFVGDAF
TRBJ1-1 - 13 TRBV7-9 ASSPQLAGRSEAF
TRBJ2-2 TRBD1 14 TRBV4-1 ASSQGTGGSTGELF
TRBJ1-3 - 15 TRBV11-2 ASSLYPRPNSGNTIY
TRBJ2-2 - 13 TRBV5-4 ASSLGPGDAGELF
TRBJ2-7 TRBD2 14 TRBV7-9 ASSKISGSPPYEQY
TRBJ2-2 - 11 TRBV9 ASSATGPGELF
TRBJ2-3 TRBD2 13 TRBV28 ASSVAGTGTDTQY
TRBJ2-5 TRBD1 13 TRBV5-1 ASSWGTALQETQY
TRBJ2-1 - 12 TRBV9 ASTPDSFYNEQF
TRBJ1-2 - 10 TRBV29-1 SSFGGSVGYT
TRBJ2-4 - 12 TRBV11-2 ASSLAGVVNIQY
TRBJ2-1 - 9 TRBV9 ASSVENEQF
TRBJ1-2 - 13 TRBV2 ASRGPGGGLIGYT
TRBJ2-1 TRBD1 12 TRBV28 ASSPGGLRYEQF
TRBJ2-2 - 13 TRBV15 ATSRDRTNTGELF
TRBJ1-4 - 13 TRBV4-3 ASSLKPATNEKLF
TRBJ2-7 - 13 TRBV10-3 AISGETSRTYEQY
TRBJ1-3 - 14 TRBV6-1 ASSESVLSSGNTIY
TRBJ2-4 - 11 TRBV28 ASRSRDLDIQY
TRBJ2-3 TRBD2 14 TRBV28 ASSFPLAGSTDTQY
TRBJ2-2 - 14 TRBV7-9 ASSLGSMSDTGELF
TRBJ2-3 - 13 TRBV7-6 ASSPTRGKADTQY
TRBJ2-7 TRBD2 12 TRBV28 ASRLASGKNEQY
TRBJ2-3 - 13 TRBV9 ASSRESRVTSTQY
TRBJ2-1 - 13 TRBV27 ASSLSGGYNPRQF
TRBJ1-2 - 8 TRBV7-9 ASSLNGYT
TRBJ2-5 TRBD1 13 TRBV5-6 ASSSRGTGVETQY
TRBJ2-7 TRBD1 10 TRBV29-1 SVIDRGYEQY
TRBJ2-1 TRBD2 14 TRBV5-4 ASSTLAGGPWNEQF
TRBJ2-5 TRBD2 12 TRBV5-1 ASRMLAGQETQY
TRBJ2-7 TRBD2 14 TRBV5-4 ASSPGLAGVSYEQY
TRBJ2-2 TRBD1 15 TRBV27 ASSPILRGQQTGELF
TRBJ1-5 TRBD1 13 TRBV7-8 ASSLGDRGYQPQH
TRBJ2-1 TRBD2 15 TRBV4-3 ASSQDPGLAGYNEQF
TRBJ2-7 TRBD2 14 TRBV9 ASSGGLAGSLYEQY
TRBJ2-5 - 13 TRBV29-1 SVGGASPGQETQY
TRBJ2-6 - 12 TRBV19 ATSVESGANVLT
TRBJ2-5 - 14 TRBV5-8 ASSLLAGSRQETQY
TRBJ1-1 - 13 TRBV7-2 ASSRIRGLNTEAF
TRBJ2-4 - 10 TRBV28 ASSSRGNIQY
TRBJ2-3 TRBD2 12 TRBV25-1 ASSESGGGDTQY
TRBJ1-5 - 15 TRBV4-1 ASSQGVAGDGYQPQH
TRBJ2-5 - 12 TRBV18 ASSPGQDKETQY
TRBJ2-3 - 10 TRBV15 ATSREEDTQY
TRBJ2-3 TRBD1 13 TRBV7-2 ASSFEDRGRDTQY
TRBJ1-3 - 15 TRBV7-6 ASSPLAAGPGGNTIY
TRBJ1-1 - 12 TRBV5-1 ASRRITADTEAF
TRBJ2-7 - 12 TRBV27 ASSFRLASYEQY
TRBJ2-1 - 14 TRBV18 ASSPLAALTRNEQF
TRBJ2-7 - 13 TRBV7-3 ASSLASSYVDEQY
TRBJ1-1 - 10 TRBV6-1 ASREGNTEAF
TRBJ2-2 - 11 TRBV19 ASSIGEAGELF
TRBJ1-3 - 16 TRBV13 ASSFFPNSADSGNTIY
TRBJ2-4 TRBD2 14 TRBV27 ASSLKAGVSKNIQY
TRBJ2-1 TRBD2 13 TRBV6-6 ASTQGTSGGNEQF